The 8 T cell receptor beta chains given below trace back to one sample, sequenced in a study of OX40 agonist ivuxolimab in advanced cancers. Some clones are missing from TCRdb's copy, which holds only in-frame ones; the method was immunoSEQ multiplex PCR. The sample includes fewer than 40,000 clones, 60% to 85% of them seen just once. The specimen was CD4+ or CD8+ T cells sorted from blood, collected in a trial of the OX40 agonist ivuxolimab. These TCRs come from an adult with an advanced solid tumor such as melanoma, head and neck, liver or kidney cancer.

In nucleotides, the CDR3 is TGTGCCAGCAGTTACACAGACAGGGTTGTCCCTGAAGCTTTCTTT. Encoded protein: CASSYTDRVVPEAFF. This rearrangement joins TRBV6-6 to TRBJ1-1, with 7 bases aligning to TRBD1. The trim removed 2 bases at V and 6 bases at J, leaving 9 bases unmatched. CDR3 length equals 15 residues. Looked up from germline, CDR1 is MNHNY and CDR2 is SVGAGI (reference sequence).

This chain uses TRBV6-5 with TRBJ1-2; D unclear. The CDR3 spans 16 residues. Germline-derived CDR1 and CDR2 are MNHEY and SVGAGI. V lost 2 bases to trimming and J lost 0 bases, with 13 bases between them. The CDR3 spells CASSYTRRETNYGYTF. Here the CDR3 DNA reads TGTGCCAGCAGTTACACGCGGAGAGAAACTAACTATGGCTACACCTTC.

The chain employs TRBV5-4 and TRBJ1-6; 9 bases are shared with TRBD1. The CDR3 contains 17 residues. Germline trimming cut 3 bases from V and 2 bases from J; bases unmatched to any gene: 6. Germline V gives CDR1 SGHNT, CDR2 YYREEE (reference sequence). This CDR3 is CASSSLTGGPYNSPLHF. CDR3 nucleotide sequence: TGTGCCAGCAGCTCCCTGACAGGGGGACCCTATAATTCACCCCTCCACTTT. The full variable domain, completed using reference TRBV5-4 and TRBJ1-6, is ETGVTQSPTHLIKTRGQQVTLRCSSQSGHNTVSWYQQALGQGPQFIFQYYREEENGRGNFPPRFSGLQFPNYSSELNVNALELDDSALYLCASSSLTGGPYNSPLHFGNGTRLTVT.

This clone has just one count. This chain joins TRBV15 and TRBJ2-1, with 8 bases lining up with TRBD2. After removal of 0 bases from V and 0 bases from J, the junction contained 7 bases not matched to a gene. Per germline, CDR1 LNHNV and CDR2 YYDKDF (reference sequence). The CDR3 sequence is 18 residues long. In DNA, the CDR3 is TGTGCCACCAGCAGAGATCCAAGCGGGGGAAGCTCCTACAATGAGCAGTTCTTC. This sequence encodes CATSRDPSGGSSYNEQFF.

The CDR3 DNA follows: TGTGCCAGCAGGGGGGCTACTGAAGCTTTCTTT. It encodes CASRGATEAFF. The chain links TRBV28 to TRBJ1-1, with a weak D call TRBD1 (6 bases). CDR3 length: 11 residues. Germline-derived CDR1 and CDR2 are MDHEN and SYDVKM. V lost 6 bases and J 5 bases, leaving 7 bases between the germline ends. The entire variable domain, with the rest obtained from reference TRBV28 and TRBJ1-1, is as follows: DVKVTQSSRYLVKRTGEKVFLECVQDMDHENMFWYRQDPGLGLRLIYFSYDVKMKEKGDIPEGYSVSREKKERFSLILESASTNQTSMYLCASRGATEAFFGQGTRLTVV.

CDR3 amino acids: CASSPGSGVTQYF. CDR3 bases: TGTGCCAGCAGCCCCGGGTCTGGGGTGACCCAGTACTTC. The V call is TRBV7-7, the J call TRBJ2-5; unclear D gene. Germline assignment: CDR1 SSHAT and CDR2 FNYEAQ (reference sequence). CDR3 size: 13 residues. The V gene lost 5 bases and the J gene lost 7 bases, with 14 bases spanning the gap.

The CDR3 region is CATTGVGEKLFF. CDR3 sequence (DNA): TGTGCCACAACAGGCGTCGGTGAAAAACTGTTTTTT. The chain recombines TRBV2 with TRBJ1-4, with D perhaps matching TRBD1 (5 bases). V gave up 10 bases and J gave up 7 bases, with 13 bases separating them. CDR3 length equals 12 residues. The germline CDR1 and CDR2 sequences are SNHLY and FYNNEI.

V and J are TRBV6-6 and TRBJ1-1, with D uncertain. Germline-derived CDR1 and CDR2 are MNHNY and SVGAGI (reference sequence). Trimming stripped 0 bases from V and 8 bases from J, with 7 bases between. This CDR3 is 12 amino acids long. Here the CDR3 reads CASSYSGSEAFF. The CDR3 bases are TGTGCCAGCAGTTACTCGGGCTCCGAAGCTTTCTTT.